This T cell receptor beta chain originates from a study of cytomegalovirus exposure and HLA in healthy donors. Points from the study as a whole: By HLA locus, TCR association rates varied in a later analysis, with DRB1 showing the most and HLA-C the fewest. V- and J-gene trimming of TCR beta was linked (in a later analysis) to a missense DCLRE1C variant.

This clone was seen only a few times. As yet, its antigen is unknown. V trimming: 3 bases; J trimming: 0 bases; junction bases outside the gene matches: 5. The CDR3 runs 19 residues. CDR1 and CDR2 (germline): KGHSH, LQKENI. In the PCR, 60 Vbeta and 13 Jbeta primers were used. Sequencing used immunoSEQ multiplex PCR; TCRdb keeps in-frame clones, though not all of them. The sample contains tens of thousands of clones, roughly three quarters of which appear only once. The sequence derives from a man aged 25 to 40 in good health and CMV-seronegative. Sequencing was performed on PBMCs. This sequence joins TRBV18 and TRBJ2-6; 13 bases map to TRBD2. The CDR3 region is CASSPRTSGGTSGANVLTF. The CDR3 DNA sequence: TGTGCCAGCTCACCCCGGACTAGCGGGGGAACCTCTGGGGCCAACGTCCTGACTTTC.